Described below is a single T cell receptor (beta chain) sequence and its context. No antigen is known for it. This specimen comes from a study of shared clonotypes between healthy human individuals. General study points: It was the non-shared clonotypes that had lower generation probabilities than clonotypes shared by all four donors.

Germline trimming cut 7 bases from V and 2 bases from J; bases unmatched to any gene: 11. The germline gives CDR1 SEHNR, CDR2 FQNEAQ (reference sequence). This CDR3 region has 16 residues. TCRdb's table, derived via immunoSEQ multiplex PCR, lists solely in-frame clones and lacks some. The sample consists of millions of clones, roughly 95% of them appearing once. Positive CCR7 selection of CD45RO-negative cells yielded the naive CD8 cells, and terminally differentiated effector memory CD45RA+ cells were excluded. Only Caucasian adults living in Nashville, Tennessee made up the donor group. The sequence derives from a man between 18 and 29 years old in good health. Sample: naive CD8+ T cells sorted from blood. The chain couples TRBV7-9 to TRBJ2-3, with 8 nucleotides matching TRBD2. The CDR3 nucleotides read TGTGCCAGCAACTCCCCTCACGGGAGGGACACAGATACGCAGTATTTT. Translation gives CASNSPHGRDTDTQYF.